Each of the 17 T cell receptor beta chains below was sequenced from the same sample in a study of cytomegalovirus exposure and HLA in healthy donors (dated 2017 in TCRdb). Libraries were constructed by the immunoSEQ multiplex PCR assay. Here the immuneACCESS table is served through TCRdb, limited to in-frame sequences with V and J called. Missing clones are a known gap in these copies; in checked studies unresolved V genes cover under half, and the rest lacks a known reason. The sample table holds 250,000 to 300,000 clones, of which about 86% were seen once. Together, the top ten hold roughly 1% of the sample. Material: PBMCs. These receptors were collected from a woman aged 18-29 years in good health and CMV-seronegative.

The CDR3 nucleotides are TGTGCCAGCAGTTACCGGCAGGGTTCCTATAATTCACCCCTCCACTTT. Encoded protein: CASSYRQGSYNSPLHF. The chain recombines TRBV6-6 with TRBJ1-6; possible D gene TRBD1, 5 bases. The CDR3 covers 16 residues. CDR1 and CDR2 (germline): MNHNY, SVGAGI (reference sequence). V was cut by 2 bases and J by 1 base, with 9 bases left in between.

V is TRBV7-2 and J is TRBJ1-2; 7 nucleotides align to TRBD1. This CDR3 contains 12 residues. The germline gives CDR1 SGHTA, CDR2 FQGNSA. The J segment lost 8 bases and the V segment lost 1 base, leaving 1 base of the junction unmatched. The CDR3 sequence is CASSLDRGGYTF. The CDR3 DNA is TGTGCCAGCAGCTTAGACAGGGGCGGCTACACCTTC.

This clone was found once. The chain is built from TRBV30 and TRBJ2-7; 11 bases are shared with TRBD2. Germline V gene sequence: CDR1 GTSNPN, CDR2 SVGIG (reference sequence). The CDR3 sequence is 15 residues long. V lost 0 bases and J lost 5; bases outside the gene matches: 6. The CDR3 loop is CAWSVPGLAGNEQYF. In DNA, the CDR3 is TGTGCCTGGAGTGTACCCGGACTAGCGGGCAACGAGCAGTACTTC.

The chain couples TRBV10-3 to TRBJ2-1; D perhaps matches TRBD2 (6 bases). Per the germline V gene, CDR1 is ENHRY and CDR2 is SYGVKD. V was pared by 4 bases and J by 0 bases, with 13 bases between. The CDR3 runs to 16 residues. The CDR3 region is CAISVNTGSSYNEQFF. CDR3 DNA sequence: TGTGCCATCAGTGTTAATACCGGGAGCTCCTACAATGAGCAGTTCTTC.

The CDR3 loop reads CASSLSYRGLYEQYF. CDR3 DNA: TGTGCCAGCAGTTTATCGTACAGGGGGCTATACGAGCAGTACTTC. The V and J genes are TRBV27 and TRBJ2-7; 9 nucleotides agree with TRBD1. The CDR3 spans 15 residues. In germline, CDR1 is MNHEY, CDR2 SMNVEV (reference sequence). V gave up 0 bases and J gave up 4 bases; unmatched junction bases: 4.

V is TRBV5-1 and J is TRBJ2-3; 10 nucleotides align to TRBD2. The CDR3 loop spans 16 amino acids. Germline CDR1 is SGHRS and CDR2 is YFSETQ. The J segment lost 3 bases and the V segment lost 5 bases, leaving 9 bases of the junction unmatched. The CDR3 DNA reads TGCGCCAGCAGTAGGGGTAGCGGGAGGACAACAGATACGCAGTATTTT. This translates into CASSRGSGRTTDTQYF.

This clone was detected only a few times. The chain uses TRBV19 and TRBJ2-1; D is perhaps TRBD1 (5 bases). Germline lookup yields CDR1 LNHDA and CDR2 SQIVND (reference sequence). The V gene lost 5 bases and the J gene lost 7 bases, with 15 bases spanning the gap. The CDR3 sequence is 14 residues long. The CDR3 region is CASSVQGLENEQFF. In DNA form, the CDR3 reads TGTGCCAGTAGTGTCCAGGGATTGGAAAATGAGCAGTTCTTC.

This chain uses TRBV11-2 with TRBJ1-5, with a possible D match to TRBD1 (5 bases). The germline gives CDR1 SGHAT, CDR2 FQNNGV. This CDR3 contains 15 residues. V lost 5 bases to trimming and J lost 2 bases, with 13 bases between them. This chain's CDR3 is CASSAAGRGNQPQHF. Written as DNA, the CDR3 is TGTGCCAGCAGCGCGGCAGGGAGGGGCAATCAGCCCCAGCATTTT.

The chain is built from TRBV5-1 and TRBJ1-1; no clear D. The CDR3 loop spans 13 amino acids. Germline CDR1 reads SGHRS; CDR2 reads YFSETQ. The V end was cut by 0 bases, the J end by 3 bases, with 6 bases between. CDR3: CASSLETYTEAFF. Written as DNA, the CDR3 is TGCGCCAGCAGCTTGGAGACTTACACTGAAGCTTTCTTT.

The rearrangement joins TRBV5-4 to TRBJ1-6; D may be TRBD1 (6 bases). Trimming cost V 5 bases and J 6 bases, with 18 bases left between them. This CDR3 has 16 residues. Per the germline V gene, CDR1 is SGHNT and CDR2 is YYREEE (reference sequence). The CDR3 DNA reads TGTGCCAGCAGTCCGACTTTCAGGGGTGGTAATTCACCCCTCCACTTT. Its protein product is CASSPTFRGGNSPLHF.

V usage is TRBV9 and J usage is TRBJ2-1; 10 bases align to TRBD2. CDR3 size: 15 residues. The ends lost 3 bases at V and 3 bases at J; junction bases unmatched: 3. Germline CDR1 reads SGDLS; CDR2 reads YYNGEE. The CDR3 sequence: CASSARLAGYNEQFF. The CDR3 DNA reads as TGTGCCAGCAGCGCTAGACTAGCGGGCTACAATGAGCAGTTCTTC.

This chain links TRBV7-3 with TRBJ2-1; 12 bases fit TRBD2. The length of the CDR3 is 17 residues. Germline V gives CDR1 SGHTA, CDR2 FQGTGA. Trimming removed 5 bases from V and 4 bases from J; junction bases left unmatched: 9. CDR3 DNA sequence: TGTGCCAGCAGCCTCTCTAGCGGGGGGGCCCAGTACAATGAGCAGTTCTTC. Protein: CASSLSSGGAQYNEQFF.

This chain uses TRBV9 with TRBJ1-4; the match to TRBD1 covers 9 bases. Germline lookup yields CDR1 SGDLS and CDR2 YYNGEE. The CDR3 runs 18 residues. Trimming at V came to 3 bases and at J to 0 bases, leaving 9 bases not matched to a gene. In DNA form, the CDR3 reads TGTGCCAGCAGCGGAGTCCCGGGACAGGGCGCAACTAATGAAAAACTGTTTTTT. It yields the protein CASSGVPGQGATNEKLFF.

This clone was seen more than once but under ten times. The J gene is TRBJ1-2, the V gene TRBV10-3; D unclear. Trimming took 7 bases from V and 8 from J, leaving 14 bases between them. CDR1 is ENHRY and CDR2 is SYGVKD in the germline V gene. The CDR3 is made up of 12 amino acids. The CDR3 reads CAITTGGRGYTF. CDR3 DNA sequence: TGTGCCATCACCACCGGCGGCCGGGGCTACACCTTC.

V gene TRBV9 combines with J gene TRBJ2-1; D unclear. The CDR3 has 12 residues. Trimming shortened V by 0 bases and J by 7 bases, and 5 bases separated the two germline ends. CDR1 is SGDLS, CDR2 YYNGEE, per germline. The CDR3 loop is CASSVDLNEQFF. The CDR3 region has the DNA TGTGCCAGCAGCGTAGACCTAAATGAGCAGTTCTTC.

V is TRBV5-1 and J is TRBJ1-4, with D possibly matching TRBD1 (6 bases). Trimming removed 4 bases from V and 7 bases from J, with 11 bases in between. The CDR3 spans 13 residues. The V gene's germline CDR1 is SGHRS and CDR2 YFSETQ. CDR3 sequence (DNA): TGCGCCAGCAGCCTCGGGACACGTGAAAAACTGTTTTTT. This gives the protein CASSLGTREKLFF.

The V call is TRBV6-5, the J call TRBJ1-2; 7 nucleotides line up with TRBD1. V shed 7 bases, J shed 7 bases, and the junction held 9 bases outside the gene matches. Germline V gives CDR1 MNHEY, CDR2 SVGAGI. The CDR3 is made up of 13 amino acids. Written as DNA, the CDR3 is TGTGCCAGCAACCCGGGACAGTTCCGTGGCTACACCTTC. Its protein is CASNPGQFRGYTF.